Listed below are T cell receptor beta chains from one sample, sequenced in a study of cytomegalovirus exposure and HLA in healthy donors. Sequenced by immunoSEQ multiplex PCR; TCRdb stores in-frame clones only, minus some. Of approximately 160,000 clones listed, roughly nine tenths are singletons. Sequenced material: PBMCs. These receptors all come from a woman aged 30 to 39 in good health and CMV-seronegative. CDR3s include the opening cysteine and the closing phenylalanine or tryptophan. D genes are given only for firm matches. The listing skips clone size in some rows; elsewhere it reads once, few, many or a size class.

>TRBV5-4|TRBJ2-5|NA|NA
CASSPGRRYQETQYF
TGTGCCAGCTCCCCGGGGCGGAGGTACCAAGAGACCCAGTACTTC
>TRBV30|TRBJ2-7|NA|NA
CAWSGSSPEQYF
TGTGCCTGGAGTGGGTCCTCCCCCGAGCAGTACTTC
>TRBV27|TRBJ1-1|NA|once
CASSFNGGATEAFF
TGTGCCAGCAGTTTCAACGGGGGAGCCACTGAAGCTTTCTTT
>TRBV27|TRBJ2-3|TRBD2|NA
CASILTLLAERMTDTQYF
TGTGCCAGCATCCTTACCCTGCTAGCGGAACGTATGACAGATACGCAGTATTTT
>TRBV7-8|TRBJ1-5|NA|NA
CASSLSGQSHPHF
TGTGCCAGCAGCTTATCCGGACAGAGTCATCCGCATTTT
>TRBV6-6|TRBJ2-4|NA|NA
CASSVPQVAKNIQYF
TGTGCCAGCAGTGTCCCCCAGGTAGCCAAAAACATTCAGTACTTC
>TRBV6-1|TRBJ2-3|NA|NA
CASFNRKNTQYF
TGTGCCAGCTTCAACCGTAAGAATACGCAGTATTTT
>TRBV9|TRBJ2-4|NA|NA
CASSDPSGGAKNIQYF
TGTGCCAGCAGCGACCCCAGTGGCGGAGCCAAAAACATTCAGTACTTC
>TRBV7-9|TRBJ1-5|NA|once
CASSPIGGSNQPQHF
TGTGCCAGCAGCCCAATTGGGGGAAGCAATCAGCCCCAGCATTTT
>TRBV7-9|TRBJ2-5|TRBD2|NA
CASNPSGEETQYF
TGTGCCAGCAACCCTAGCGGGGAGGAGACCCAGTACTTC
>TRBV6-5|TRBJ2-7|TRBD1|NA
CASERTGGPYEQYF
TGTGCCAGCGAAAGGACAGGGGGTCCCTACGAGCAGTACTTC
>TRBV6-6|TRBJ1-1|NA|NA
CASSYSGGEGTEAFF
TGTGCCAGCAGTTACTCGGGCGGGGAGGGCACTGAAGCTTTCTTT
>TRBV15|TRBJ2-5|NA|NA
CATSRVNSPETQYF
TGTGCCACCAGCAGAGTCAACTCTCCAGAGACCCAGTACTTC
>TRBV10-3|TRBJ1-2|TRBD1|few
CAIRPTGGDLYGYTF
TGTGCCATCAGGCCGACAGGGGGTGACCTCTATGGCTACACCTTC
>TRBV2|TRBJ2-3|NA|NA
CASSVVGGPSTDTQYF
TGTGCCAGCAGTGTGGTGGGGGGACCAAGCACAGATACGCAGTATTTT
>TRBV6-1|TRBJ2-7|NA|few
CAGRDSRSYEQYF
TGTGCCGGCCGGGACTCCCGCTCCTACGAGCAGTACTTC
>TRBV5-6|TRBJ1-1|NA|NA
CASSLRGSSNTEAFF
TGTGCCAGCAGCTTGAGGGGCTCCAGCAACACTGAAGCTTTCTTT
>TRBV6-5|TRBJ2-1|NA|NA
CASSFLGENEQFF
TGTGCCAGCAGTTTCTTGGGGGAGAATGAGCAGTTCTTC
>TRBV9|TRBJ2-7|NA|NA
CASSVASVQDSEYEQYF
TGTGCCAGCAGCGTAGCATCGGTGCAGGACTCGGAATACGAGCAGTACTTC
>TRBV19|TRBJ1-1|TRBD1|NA
CASSSGTATEAFF
TGTGCCAGTAGTAGCGGGACAGCAACTGAAGCTTTCTTT
>TRBV2|TRBJ1-1|NA|NA
CASSEGGDRPNTEAFF
TGTGCCAGCAGTGAGGGGGGTGATCGCCCGAACACTGAAGCTTTCTTT
>TRBV4-2|TRBJ2-4|TRBD2|NA
CASSQDSSGGAAKNIQYF
TGTGCCAGCAGCCAAGATTCTAGCGGGGGGGCCGCCAAAAACATTCAGTACTTC
>TRBV14|TRBJ1-1|TRBD1|NA
CASSRRWTGGFSTEAFF
TGTGCCAGCAGCCGACGATGGACAGGGGGATTCAGCACTGAAGCTTTCTTT
>TRBV9|TRBJ2-7|TRBD1|NA
CASSPAGTARGEQYF
TGTGCCAGCAGCCCCGCCGGGACAGCAAGAGGCGAGCAGTACTTC
>TRBV28|TRBJ1-5|NA|NA
CASSFGGGGNQPQHF
TGTGCCAGCAGTTTTGGCGGGGGGGGCAATCAGCCCCAGCATTTT
>TRBV15|TRBJ2-5|NA|NA
CATSRLGVEETQYF
TGTGCCACCAGCAGATTAGGGGTTGAGGAGACCCAGTACTTC
>TRBV7-9|TRBJ1-2|TRBD1|few
CASSPGQVFYGYTF
TGTGCCAGCAGCCCCGGACAGGTCTTCTATGGCTACACCTTC
>TRBV5-6|TRBJ1-4|NA|NA
CASSPRMSGQGEKLFF
TGTGCCAGCAGTCCGCGTATGTCGGGGCAGGGGGAAAAACTGTTTTTT
>TRBV7-8|TRBJ1-2|NA|NA
CASSGPGTVYGYTF
TGTGCCAGCAGCGGACCCGGGACTGTCTATGGCTACACCTTC
>TRBV5-1|TRBJ2-3|TRBD2|NA
CASSLGLTSGRSTDTQYF
TGCGCCAGCAGCCTGGGGCTGACTAGCGGGAGGTCCACAGATACGCAGTATTTT
>TRBV7-9|TRBJ2-7|NA|NA
CASSSDEQYF
TGTGCCAGCAGTTCTGACGAGCAGTACTTC
>TRBV6-1|TRBJ1-1|NA|NA
CASSVGQNTEAFF
TGTGCCAGCAGTGTTGGACAGAACACTGAAGCTTTCTTT
>TRBV9|TRBJ1-6|NA|once
CASSAQPLSSYNSPLHF
TGTGCCAGCAGCGCCCAACCACTGAGCTCCTATAATTCACCCCTCCACTTT
>TRBV7-2|TRBJ1-4|NA|NA
CASNNGQVREKLFF
TGTGCCAGCAACAACGGGCAAGTAAGGGAAAAACTGTTTTTT
>TRBV7-9|TRBJ2-3|NA|NA
CASSLLVGSTDTQYF
TGTGCCAGCAGCTTACTCGTCGGGAGCACAGATACGCAGTATTTT
>TRBV6-5|TRBJ1-2|NA|NA
CASSIMGFYGYTF
TGTGCCAGCAGTATCATGGGTTTCTATGGCTACACCTTC
>TRBV18|TRBJ1-1|NA|NA
CASSPRVVMNTEAFF
TGTGCCAGCTCACCTCGGGTGGTAATGAACACTGAAGCTTTCTTT
>TRBV11-3|TRBJ2-7|NA|NA
CASSLGAASYEQYF
TGTGCCAGCAGCTTAGGGGCGGCTTCCTACGAGCAGTACTTC
>TRBV5-4|TRBJ2-7|TRBD1|NA
CASSFAGTGYEQYF
TGTGCCAGCAGCTTCGCCGGGACAGGCTACGAGCAGTACTTC
>TRBV29-1|TRBJ1-1|NA|NA
CSVEDNRGGFF
TGCAGCGTTGAGGATAATAGGGGAGGTTTCTTT
>TRBV13|TRBJ2-2|NA|NA
CASSSTYTGELFF
TGTGCCAGCAGCTCCACGTACACCGGGGAGCTGTTTTTT
>TRBV25-1|TRBJ2-5|NA|NA
CASSGGTRQETQYF
TGTGCCAGCAGTGGCGGGACACGACAAGAGACCCAGTACTTC
>TRBV7-9|TRBJ2-7|NA|NA
CASSVLGGPSSYEQYF
TGTGCCAGCAGCGTACTCGGGGGTCCGAGCTCCTACGAGCAGTACTTC
>TRBV19|TRBJ1-1|TRBD1|NA
CASSIKPARGLNTEAFF
TGTGCCAGTAGTATAAAGCCCGCTAGGGGGCTGAACACTGAAGCTTTCTTT
>TRBV5-1|TRBJ2-7|NA|NA
CASSRPGTYEQYF
TGCGCCAGCAGCAGACCGGGGACCTACGAGCAGTACTTC